Below, 17 T cell receptor beta chains from the same sample are listed, as sequenced in a study of T cell responses to AZD1222 COVID-19 vaccine. Profiled with immunoSEQ multiplex PCR; TCRdb holds only in-frame clones, not every one. The data hold some 120,000 clones, with more than 75% observed a single time. Sequences were derived from peripheral blood, sampled on day 0 of AZD1222 vaccination. Receptors were obtained from an adult in good health.

The genes are TRBV5-5 and TRBJ2-2; D possibly corresponds to TRBD2 (5 bases). Germline CDR1 and CDR2: SGHKS and YYEKEE (reference sequence). V was pared by 4 bases and J by 4 bases, with 8 bases between. The CDR3 spans 13 residues. Written as DNA, the CDR3 is TGTGCCAGCAGCCGGGATAGCACCGGGGAGCTGTTTTTT. Translated, it gives CASSRDSTGELFF.

J is TRBJ2-1 and V is TRBV25-1, with 7 bases fitting TRBD1. Germline trimming cut 4 bases from V and 8 bases from J; bases unmatched to any gene: 5. Germline CDR1 and CDR2: MGHDK and SYGVNS. This CDR3 has 13 residues. The chain's CDR3 is CASSGQGLDEQFF. The CDR3, as DNA: TGTGCCAGCAGTGGACAGGGTTTGGATGAGCAGTTCTTC.

The genes are TRBV2 and TRBJ1-1, with a possible D match to TRBD1 (5 bases). The CDR3 runs 16 residues. V gave up 0 bases and J gave up 3 bases, with 14 bases separating them. Germline CDR1 is SNHLY and CDR2 is FYNNEI. The CDR3 DNA sequence: TGTGCCAGCAGTGAAGCACCCGGAGGGGTAGACACTGAAGCTTTCTTT. Translation gives CASSEAPGGVDTEAFF. Supplemented by reference TRBV2 and TRBJ1-1, the full variable domain reads EPEVTQTPSHQVTQMGQEVILRCVPISNHLYFYWYRQILGQKVEFLVSFYNNEISEKSEIFDDQFSVERPDGSNFTLKIRSTKLEDSAMYFCASSEAPGGVDTEAFFGQGTRLTVV.

The chain joins TRBV7-7 to TRBJ1-3, with D unclear. The CDR3 runs 13 residues. CDR1 and CDR2 (germline): SSHAT, FNYEAQ (reference sequence). V was trimmed by 5 bases and J by 1 base, leaving 6 bases between them. The CDR3 sequence: CASSPSSGNTIYF. In nucleotides, the CDR3 is TGTGCCAGCAGCCCCAGTTCTGGAAACACCATATATTTT.

The chain uses TRBV7-2 and TRBJ2-7, with D unresolved. The germline gives CDR1 SGHTA, CDR2 FQGNSA. The CDR3 is 12 amino acids. V was cut by 1 base and J by 1 base, with 2 bases left in between. The CDR3 nucleotides read TGTGCCAGCAGCTTAGGGTCCTACGAGCAGTACTTC. It yields the protein CASSLGSYEQYF.

The chain is built from TRBV7-6 and TRBJ2-2; 11 bases agree with TRBD2. The J segment lost 4 bases and the V segment lost 1 base, leaving 5 bases of the junction unmatched. Germline-derived CDR1 and CDR2 are SGHVS and FNYEAQ. The CDR3 is 17 amino acids. This CDR3 is CASSLVSSGGFTGELFF. CDR3 nucleotide sequence: TGTGCCAGCAGCTTAGTTTCTAGCGGGGGGTTCACCGGGGAGCTGTTTTTT.

This chain links TRBV29-1 with TRBJ1-2, with a weak D call TRBD1 (5 bases). This CDR3 contains 14 residues. Trimming left V 7 bases short and J 2 bases short, with 17 bases between. CDR1 and CDR2 (germline): SQVTM, ANQGSEA. This CDR3 reads CSDHTGGRNYGYTF. The CDR3 DNA reads TGCAGCGACCATACGGGGGGAAGGAACTATGGCTACACCTTC. The whole variable domain, filled in from reference TRBV29-1 and TRBJ1-2, reads SAVISQKPSRDICQRGTSLTIQCQVDSQVTMMFWYRQQPGQSLTLIATANQGSEATYESGFVIDKFPISRPNLTFSTLTVSNMSPEDSSIYLCSDHTGGRNYGYTFGSGTRLTVV.

The chain recombines TRBV5-5 with TRBJ1-1, with D maybe TRBD1 (6 bases). Germline CDR1 and CDR2: SGHKS and YYEKEE (reference sequence). The V end was cut by 6 bases, the J end by 5 bases, with 14 bases between. This CDR3 is built from 13 residues. CDR3 DNA: TGTGCCAGCACCACCTATACAGGGACTGAAGCTTTCTTT. It specifies CASTTYTGTEAFF.

The chain has TRBV7-8 and TRBJ1-2, with 8 nucleotides matching TRBD1. Trimming took 5 bases from V and 8 from J; bases not matched to a gene: 7. The CDR3 consists of 13 residues. CDR1 SGHVS and CDR2 FQNEAQ come from the germline V gene. Written as DNA, the CDR3 is TGTGCCAGCAGCGATAGGACAGGGCGAGGCTACACCTTC. Translating it yields CASSDRTGRGYTF.

This chain links TRBV19 with TRBJ2-1, with a tentative D call TRBD2 (5 bases). CDR3 length: 15 amino acids. V was shortened by 3 bases and J by 6 bases, with 15 bases between the two germline ends. Germline CDR1 reads LNHDA; CDR2 reads SQIVND (reference sequence). CDR3 loop: CASSIALVEGNEQFF. As DNA, the CDR3 is TGTGCCAGTAGTATTGCACTAGTCGAGGGCAATGAGCAGTTCTTC.

This clone was detected only once. The chain carries TRBV7-9 and TRBJ1-6, with D possibly being TRBD1 (6 bases). The CDR3 length is 13 residues. Per germline, CDR1 SEHNR and CDR2 FQNEAQ (reference sequence). Deletions cut 4 bases from V and 9 bases from J, with 10 bases between. Written as DNA, the CDR3 is TGTGCCAGCAGCTCCAGGGGCGGTTCACCCCTCCACTTT. This sequence encodes CASSSRGGSPLHF.

The rearrangement joins TRBV5-1 to TRBJ2-2; TRBD1 matches at 7 bases. V dropped 0 bases and J dropped 7; count of bases not matched to a gene: 9. The CDR3 covers 16 residues. Germline values: CDR1 SGHRS, CDR2 YFSETQ. CDR3: CASSLVVRGHGGELFF. CDR3 DNA: TGCGCCAGCAGCTTGGTCGTAAGGGGGCACGGCGGGGAGCTGTTTTTT.

The V call is TRBV19, the J call TRBJ2-3; TRBD2 is a possible D gene (6 bases). CDR3 length: 16 amino acids. V was shortened by 10 bases and J by 0 bases, with 20 bases between the two germline ends. Per the germline V gene, CDR1 is LNHDA and CDR2 is SQIVND (reference sequence). DNA of the CDR3: TGTGCCACCCGGGCGATGGCGGGGTCAAGCACAGATACGCAGTATTTT. Protein: CATRAMAGSSTDTQYF.

The CDR3 region has the DNA TGTGCCAGCAGCAAAGAAGCAGGCAGGGGAAAGGGTCAGCCCCAGCATTTT. It codes for CASSKEAGRGKGQPQHF. This chain uses TRBV21-1 with TRBJ1-5; the D call in the table, TRBD1, was not verified against the DNA. TRBV21-1 is tagged as a pseudogene. This CDR3 region has 17 residues.

This clone has just one count. The V gene is TRBV4-1, the J gene TRBJ1-2; TRBD1 is a possible D gene (6 bases). V was clipped by 4 bases and J by 3 bases, with 15 bases between them. The CDR3 totals 15 residues. CDR1 MGHRA and CDR2 YSYEKL come from the germline V gene. The chain's CDR3 is CASSLLQGVDYGYTF. CDR3 in DNA: TGCGCCAGCAGCCTCCTACAGGGAGTCGACTATGGCTACACCTTC.

This clone appeared once. This sequence joins TRBV5-1 and TRBJ2-2, with 7 bases fitting TRBD2. CDR1 and CDR2 from the germline V gene are SGHRS and YFSETQ. Trimming at V came to 4 bases and at J to 2 bases, leaving 8 bases not matched to a gene. The CDR3 loop spans 16 amino acids. Here the CDR3 reads CASSPLPGGNTGELFF. CDR3 nucleotide sequence: TGCGCCAGCAGCCCCCTCCCGGGGGGAAACACCGGGGAGCTGTTTTTT. Full variable domain (missing parts from reference TRBV5-1 and TRBJ2-2): KAGVTQTPRYLIKTRGQQVTLSCSPISGHRSVSWYQQTPGQGLQFLFEYFSETQRNKGNFPGRFSGRQFSNSRSEMNVSTLELGDSALYLCASSPLPGGNTGELFFGEGSRLTVL.

This clone was observed a handful of times. This chain links TRBV19 with TRBJ1-5; D uncertain. Germline V gene data show CDR1 as LNHDA and CDR2 as SQIVND (reference sequence). The length of the CDR3 is 17 residues. The germline V and J ends were trimmed by 3 bases and 0 bases, with 15 bases remaining between them. CDR3 sequence (DNA): TGTGCCAGTAGTATGAGAGGTCGAGTTTATAGCAATCAGCCCCAGCATTTT. This sequence encodes CASSMRGRVYSNQPQHF.